This TCR beta chain was identified in a study of cytomegalovirus exposure and HLA in healthy donors (dated by TCRdb to 2017 to 2019). About the full investigation: According to an earlier analysis of 550 to 700 of the donors, 150 million to 200 million T cells yielded 117 million unique TCR beta sequences and 276 Gb of sequence data. Donor age, sex, ethnicity and CMV serostatus were compiled alongside the repertoire data. To decide whether each TCR beta V gene segment behaved as functional or pseudogenic, an earlier analysis of several hundred of the donors relied on high-throughput TCR beta sequencing. In the later analysis, no new phenotypic data were used to find candidate immune exposures; instead, reliance was placed on TCR beta sequences and their occurrence across donors. A later genetic analysis used genome-wide SNP genotypes for about 55% of the 666 donors, treating that subset as a discovery cohort. To predict cytomegalovirus infection status, the study brought together high-throughput TCR immunosequencing, statistical association of individual TCRs with disease status, and machine learning. Roughly 300 gigabases of sequencing data and roughly 90 million unique TCR sequences were included in an early release covering roughly 600 HLA-typed donors. Because of strong linkage in the cohort, roughly five DR-DQ haplotypes were treated as single units for association and clustering. A later analysis re-analyzed previously published TCR beta repertoires from roughly 630 donors and added high-resolution HLA genotyping to study TCR occurrence patterns. The number of donors typed differed by locus, with roughly 629-640 for A, B, C, DRB1 and DQB1, over 500 for DQA1, some 570 for DPA1, and over 400 for DPB1. Among the roughly 400 genotyped donors, approximately 77% belonged to the genetic ancestry cluster associated with self-reported Caucasian donors. In addition to the first cohort of roughly 670 subjects, a separate validation cohort of under 150 different subjects was used. Across under 500 genotyped donors of the cohort, an average of 235,054 unique TCR beta nucleotide sequences per donor were sequenced, and roughly 20% of those sequences were non-productive. The study aimed to test whether cataloging public T cell receptors could reveal signatures of past pathogen exposure. HLA typing included class I and class II loci at four-digit resolution. Using immunosequencing, the study profiled T cell repertoires from 500 to 800 subjects and related those repertoires to cytomegalovirus serostatus. Every repertoire in the discovery cohort had been generated on one and the same sequencing platform.

With regard to this clone: Its antigen specificity is not known. Base qualities are not provided; no much larger clone lies one nucleotide away.

Receptors were amplified or captured by the immunoSEQ multiplex PCR assay. For the multiplex PCR, a mixture combining 60 forward primers for TCR Vbeta segments and 13 reverse primers for TCR Jbeta segments was used. Amplification of the CDR3 region of rearranged TCR beta genes was performed with a multiplex PCR assay on genomic DNA. Amplified TCR beta libraries were sequenced as 87-base-pair reads on the Illumina HiSeq System. Per the original workflow: A later analysis tallied 75 million to 95 million unique TCR beta chains across the approximately 670 repertoires, and around 12 million of those chains were shared by two or more donors. A nearest-neighbor algorithm error-corrected the raw reads and collapsed the reads into unique sequences, merging closely related sequences to remove PCR and sequencing errors. CDR3 sequences were aligned to IMGT reference sequences to assign V, D and J gene segments. Each retained sequence needed at least a six-nucleotide match to both a V gene segment and a J gene segment. A rearrangement counted as productive if the CDR3 had no stop codons and remained in frame with V and J, and every other rearrangement counted as non-productive. CDR3 was defined according to IMGT convention as the region running from the second conserved V-encoded cysteine to the conserved J-encoded phenylalanine. In an earlier analysis of around 640 of the donors, sequences lacking an unambiguous match to a single V gene segment were excluded. An earlier analysis of several hundred of the donors classified V segments as functional when productive rearrangements were above 56.7% and as segregating when the standard deviation between donors was above 5%. A statistical classification framework was built for diagnosing cytomegalovirus status from the catalog of TCR beta chain sequences. A later analysis assigned V and J genes by comparing TCR nucleotide sequences with IMGT/GENE-DB human TR gene sequences. The TCRdist pipeline was used in a later analysis to assign CDR3 sequences and most-parsimonious VDJ recombination scenarios. In a later analysis, each TCR beta chain was defined by its CDR3 amino acid sequence together with its V-gene family, and reads lacking a unique V-gene family were excluded. In a later analysis, around 650 highly shared, low-generation-probability nucleotide sequences were removed to address suspected cross-contamination and a sequencing artifact. A later analysis calculated a clonal expansion index for each public chain from normalized within-repertoire ranks of inferred template counts. In a later analysis, generation probabilities were computed using a VDJ recombination model fitted to out-of-frame rearrangements, and the results were checked against IGoR. In a later analysis, hypergeometric tests were used to score TCR-TCR, TCR-HLA and TCR-CMV co-occurrence, with a repertoire-size bias correction applied to TCR pairs. A later analysis estimated false discovery rates by permuting HLA or CMV assignments 20 times. In a later analysis, co-occurring TCRs were grouped with DBSCAN, and TCRdist sequence similarity was added when clustering was performed within HLA-allele-positive subsets. Repertoires with fewer than 30,000 or more than 120,000 public chains were left out of co-occurrence clustering, as were about 5 repertoires with anomalous nucleotide sharing. As stored in TCRdb, this immuneACCESS dataset retains in-frame rearrangements with V and J assigned. A fraction of the clones does not appear; measured against another copy, unresolved V genes explain less than half of the discrepancy, and the remainder lacks a known reason. V and J calls plus clone size are reproduced from that table; the DNA served to infer D and trimming. The sample has under 85,000 clones on record, approximately 72% of them singletons. Roughly 9.8% of the sample comes from the top ten.

The cohort consisted of 670 or so healthy bone marrow donors. Cohort members were all nominally healthy when sampled, although unrecorded immune exposures were likely present. The donor tested CMV seronegative and was one of the 352 seronegative cohort members. Every donor gave a peripheral blood sample, and the peripheral blood mononuclear cells from that sample were used for TCR beta sequencing. The Qiagen DNeasy Blood Extraction Kit was used to extract genomic DNA from the blood cell samples. General study outcomes and caveats: Presence/absence analyses assumed roughly uniform sequencing depth across donors, an assumption that may not hold. Strong co-occurrence of HLA alleles, especially DR and DQ, made assigning TCR associations to individual alleles difficult. In this cohort, only TCR beta chains were sequenced, and detectable features were limited by the absence of alpha or paired-chain data. A total of 150 or so TCR beta chains were listed by the study as associated with cytomegalovirus. According to the authors, the approach could potentially be generalized to other disease states and immunological phenotypes. Because HLA typing was missing for some donors at each locus, association tests included only the typed subset. V-gene and J-gene trimming of TCR beta chains was associated with a missense DCLRE1C variant in a later genetic analysis, and the association was replicated in an independent cohort. The only immune exposure information available for the cohort was CMV serostatus. The classifier was reported to diagnose cytomegalovirus status with high specificity and sensitivity in both the original cohort and the validation cohort. Specific HLA alleles were associated with 15,000 to 20,000 TCR beta sequences at a false discovery rate of 0.05 in a later analysis. Some IMGT-functional V segments, including TRBV6-2 and TRBV6-3, could not be told apart with the 87-base-pair reads, so those segments were excluded. Across donors, most TCR sequences were observed very rarely, whereas some public TCRs were present in many individuals. Correlated functional status among segregating V segments might reflect linkage disequilibrium, but an unknown experimental factor could not be ruled out. In an earlier analysis of several hundred of the donors, most TCR beta V segments were observed in productive rearrangements about 87% or about 30% of the time, broadly matching IMGT annotations. A few of the identified cytomegalovirus-associated TCR beta chains were confirmed in vitro to be specific for cytomegalovirus antigens. A further reported finding was that TCR beta sequences accurately predicted the HLA-A and HLA-B alleles for most subjects in the first cohort. In a later analysis, several top co-occurrence clusters were reported to appear linked to parvovirus B19, influenza, CMV and Epstein-Barr virus. According to a later analysis, TCR association rates differed among HLA loci, with DRB1 alleles showing the most associated TCRs and HLA-C alleles showing the fewest. A cluster of highly shared sequence variants was judged likely to represent a technical artifact of the sequencing pipeline. The earlier analysis of fewer than 750 of the donors excluded over 15 rarely observed V segments, including chromosome 9 orphons, because counts were too low. In a later analysis, HLA-associated TCR beta chains showed more clonal expansion and lower generation probabilities than non-associated chains that were equally common. In a later analysis, most CMV-associated TCR beta chains were found to appear HLA-restricted, with HLA associations seemingly driven largely by CMV exposure. Compared with the approximately 700-donor mean, donors in an Asian-associated ancestry cluster had fewer N-insertions in productive TCRs, according to a later genetic analysis.

Trimming leaves V shorter by 1 base and J shorter by 6 bases, with the junction holding 2 bases beyond the gene matches. The CDR3 covers 14 residues, taking in both the cysteine and the phenylalanine. Only the CDR3 region is kept as DNA, spanning 42 bases read in frame from base 1. The germline V gene (reference sequence) provides CDR1 SSHAT and CDR2 FNYEAQ. The sequenced material came from PBMCs. The chain uses TRBV7-7 and TRBJ2-7; 11 nucleotides in the junction match TRBD1. The receptor was isolated from a woman aged 30 to 39 in good health and CMV-seronegative. The CDR3 here reads CASSLGTGGSEQYF. The sequenced DNA is TGTGCCAGCAGCTTAGGGACAGGGGGCTCCGAGCAGTACTTC.